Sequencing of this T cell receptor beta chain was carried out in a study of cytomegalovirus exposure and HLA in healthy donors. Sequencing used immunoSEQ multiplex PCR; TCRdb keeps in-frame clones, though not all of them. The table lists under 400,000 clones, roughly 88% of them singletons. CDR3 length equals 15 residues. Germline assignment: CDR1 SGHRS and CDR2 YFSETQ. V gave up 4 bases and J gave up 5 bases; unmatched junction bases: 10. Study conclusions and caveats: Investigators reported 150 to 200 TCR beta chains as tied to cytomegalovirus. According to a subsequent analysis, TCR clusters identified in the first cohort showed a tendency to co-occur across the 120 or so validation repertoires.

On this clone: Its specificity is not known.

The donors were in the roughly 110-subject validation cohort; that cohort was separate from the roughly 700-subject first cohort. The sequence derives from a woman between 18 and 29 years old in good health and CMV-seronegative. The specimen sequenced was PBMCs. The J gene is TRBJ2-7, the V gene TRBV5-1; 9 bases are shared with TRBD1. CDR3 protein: CASSTQGALRNEQYF. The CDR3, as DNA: TGCGCCAGCAGCACACAGGGGGCCCTTCGGAACGAGCAGTACTTC.